Given below is one T cell receptor (beta chain) in context. The data stem from a study of CD8 T cells in Susac syndrome. The germline V gene has CDR1 SGDLS and CDR2 YYNGEE. The V and J ends lost 2 bases and 6 bases, in that order; junction bases with no gene match: 7. The CDR3 totals 16 residues. It was negative isolation that provided the CD8+ and CD4+ T cells, whereas TEMRA cells were enriched by FACS. An amount of RNA that ranged from about 0.45 to 1 ug was reverse transcribed with random hexamers. TCRdb re-called the immunoSEQ multiplex PCR reads through MiXCR, storing one row per CDR3 protein. The data contain fewer than 150,000 distinct CDR3 sequences, 90% to 95% of them singletons.

V is TRBV9 and J is TRBJ2-2, with 10 bases aligning to TRBD2. This TCR was recovered from a human donor with multiple sclerosis. Specimen: CD8+ T cells from PBMCs. The CDR3 sequence is CASSVSPSGSPGELFF. The CDR3, as DNA: TGTGCCAGCAGCGTTTCCCCTAGCGGGAGTCCCGGGGAGCTGTTTTTT.